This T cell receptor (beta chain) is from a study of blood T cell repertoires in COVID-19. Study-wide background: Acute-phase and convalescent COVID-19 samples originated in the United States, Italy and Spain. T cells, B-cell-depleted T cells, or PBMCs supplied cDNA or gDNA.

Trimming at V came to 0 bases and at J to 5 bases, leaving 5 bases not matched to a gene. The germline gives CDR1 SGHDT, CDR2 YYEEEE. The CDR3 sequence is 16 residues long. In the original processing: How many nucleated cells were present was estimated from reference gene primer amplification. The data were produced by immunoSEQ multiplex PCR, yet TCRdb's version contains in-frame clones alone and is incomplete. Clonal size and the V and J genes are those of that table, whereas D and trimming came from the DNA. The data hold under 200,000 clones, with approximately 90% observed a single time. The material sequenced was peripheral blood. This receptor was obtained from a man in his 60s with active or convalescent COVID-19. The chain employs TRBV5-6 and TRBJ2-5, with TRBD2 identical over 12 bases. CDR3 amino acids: CASSLGLAGEFETQYF. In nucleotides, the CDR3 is TGTGCCAGCAGCTTGGGACTAGCGGGGGAATTTGAGACCCAGTACTTC. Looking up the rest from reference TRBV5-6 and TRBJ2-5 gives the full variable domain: DAGVTQSPTHLIKTRGQQVTLRCSPKSGHDTVSWYQQALGQGPQFIFQYYEEEERQRGNFPDRFSGHQFPNYSSELNVNALLLGDSALYLCASSLGLAGEFETQYFGPGTRLLVL.